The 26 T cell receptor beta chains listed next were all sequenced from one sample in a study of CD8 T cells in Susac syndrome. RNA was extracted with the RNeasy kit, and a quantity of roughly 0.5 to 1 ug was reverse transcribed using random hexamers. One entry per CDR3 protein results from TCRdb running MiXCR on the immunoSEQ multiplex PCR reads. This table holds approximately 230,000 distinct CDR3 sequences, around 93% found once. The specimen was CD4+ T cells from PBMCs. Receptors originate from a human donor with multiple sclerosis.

CDR3 sequence reads: CASSPTLGQGSDTQYF. The CDR3 nucleotides read TGTGCCAGCAGCCCCACCCTGGGACAGGGGTCAGATACGCAGTATTTT. The chain is built from TRBV7-9 and TRBJ2-3, with 10 bases that match TRBD1. Germline V gene sequence: CDR1 SEHNR, CDR2 FQNEAQ (reference sequence). With 5 bases clipped from V and 4 bases from J, the junction kept 9 bases outside the gene matches. There are 16 residues in the CDR3.

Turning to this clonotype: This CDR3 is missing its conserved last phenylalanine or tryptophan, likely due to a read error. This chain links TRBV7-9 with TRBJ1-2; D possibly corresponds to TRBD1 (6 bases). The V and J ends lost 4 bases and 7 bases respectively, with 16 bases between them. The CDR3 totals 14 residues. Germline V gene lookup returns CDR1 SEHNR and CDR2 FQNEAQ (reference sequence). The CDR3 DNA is TGTGCCAGCAGCTCAACAGGGAGGAAGGGTGGCTACACCTCC. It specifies CASSSTGRKGGYTS.

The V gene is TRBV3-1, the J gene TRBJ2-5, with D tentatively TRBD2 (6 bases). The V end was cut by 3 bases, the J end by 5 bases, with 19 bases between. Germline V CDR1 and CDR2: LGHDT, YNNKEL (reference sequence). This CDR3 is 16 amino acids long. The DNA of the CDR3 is TGTGCCAGCAGCCATCCCGACCCGGGCAGCGGGGAGACCCAGTACTTC. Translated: CASSHPDPGSGETQYF.

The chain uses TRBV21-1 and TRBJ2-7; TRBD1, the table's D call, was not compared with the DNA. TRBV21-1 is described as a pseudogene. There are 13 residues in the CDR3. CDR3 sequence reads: CASSKVGAGEQYV. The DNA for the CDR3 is TGTGCCAGCAGCAAAGTTGGGGCAGGGGAGCAGTACGTC.

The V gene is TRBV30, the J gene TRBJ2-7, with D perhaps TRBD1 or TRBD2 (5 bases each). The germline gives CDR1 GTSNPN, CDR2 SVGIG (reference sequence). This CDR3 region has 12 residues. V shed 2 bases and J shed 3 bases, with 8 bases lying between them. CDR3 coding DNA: TGTGCCTGGAGTCGGGGCGGCTACGAGCAGTACTTC. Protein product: CAWSRGGYEQYF.

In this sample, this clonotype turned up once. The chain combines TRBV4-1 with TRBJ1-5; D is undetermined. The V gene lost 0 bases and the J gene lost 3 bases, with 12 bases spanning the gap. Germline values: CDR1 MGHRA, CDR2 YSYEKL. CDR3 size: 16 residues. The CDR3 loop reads CASSQDRGVTNQPQHF. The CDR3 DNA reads TGCGCCAGCAGCCAAGATCGCGGGGTAACCAATCAGCCCCAGCATTTT.

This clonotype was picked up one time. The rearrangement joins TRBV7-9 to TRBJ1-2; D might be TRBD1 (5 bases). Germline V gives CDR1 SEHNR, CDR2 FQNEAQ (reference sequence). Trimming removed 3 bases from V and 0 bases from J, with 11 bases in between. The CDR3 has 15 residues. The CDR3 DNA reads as TGTGCCAGCAGCTTCGGGACGGCCACTAACTATGGCTACACCTTC. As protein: CASSFGTATNYGYTF.

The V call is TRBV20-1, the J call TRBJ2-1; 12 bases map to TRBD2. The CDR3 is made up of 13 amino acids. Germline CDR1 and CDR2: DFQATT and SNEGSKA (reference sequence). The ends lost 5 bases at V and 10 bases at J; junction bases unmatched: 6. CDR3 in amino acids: CSAGLAGLNEQFF. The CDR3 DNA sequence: TGCAGTGCTGGACTAGCGGGATTGAACGAGCAGTTCTTC.

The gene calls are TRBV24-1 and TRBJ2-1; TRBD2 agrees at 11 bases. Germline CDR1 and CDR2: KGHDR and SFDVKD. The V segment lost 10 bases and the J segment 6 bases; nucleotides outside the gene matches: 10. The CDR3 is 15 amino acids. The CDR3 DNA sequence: TGTGCCACTACCGGCGGGCTAGCGGGGGGCAATGAGCAGTTCTTC. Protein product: CATTGGLAGGNEQFF.

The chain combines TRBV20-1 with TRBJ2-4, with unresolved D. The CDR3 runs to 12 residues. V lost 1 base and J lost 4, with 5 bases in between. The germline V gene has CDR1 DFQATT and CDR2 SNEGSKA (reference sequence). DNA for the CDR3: TGCAGTGCTAGAGGGCAGAAAAACATTCAGTACTTC. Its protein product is CSARGQKNIQYF.

CDR3 sequence (DNA): TGTGCCAGCAACAATCCGGGATTGAAGTCAAATGAGCAGTTCTTC. This sequence encodes CASNNPGLKSNEQFF. This chain joins TRBV2 and TRBJ2-1; a weak D match, TRBD2 (5 bases). The germline gives CDR1 SNHLY, CDR2 FYNNEI. The CDR3 extends over 15 amino acids. V was shortened by 7 bases and J by 7 bases, with 20 bases between the two germline ends. Full variable domain (remainder filled in from reference TRBV2 and TRBJ2-1): EPEVTQTPSHQVTQMGQEVILRCVPISNHLYFYWYRQILGQKVEFLVSFYNNEISEKSEIFDDQFSVERPDGSNFTLKIRSTKLEDSAMYFCASNNPGLKSNEQFFGPGTRLTVL.

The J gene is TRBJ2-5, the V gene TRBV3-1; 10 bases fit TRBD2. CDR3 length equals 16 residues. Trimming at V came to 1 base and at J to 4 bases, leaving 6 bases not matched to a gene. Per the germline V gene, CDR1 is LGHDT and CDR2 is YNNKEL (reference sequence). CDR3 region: CASSQGPAGGPETQYF. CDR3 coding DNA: TGTGCCAGCAGCCAAGGGCCAGCGGGAGGGCCAGAGACCCAGTACTTC.

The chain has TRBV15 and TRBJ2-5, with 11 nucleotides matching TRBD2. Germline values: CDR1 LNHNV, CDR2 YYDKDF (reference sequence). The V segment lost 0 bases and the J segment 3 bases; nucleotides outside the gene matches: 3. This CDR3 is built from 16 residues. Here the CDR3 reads CATSRDTLAGEETQYF. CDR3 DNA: TGTGCCACCAGCAGAGATACACTAGCGGGAGAAGAGACCCAGTACTTC.

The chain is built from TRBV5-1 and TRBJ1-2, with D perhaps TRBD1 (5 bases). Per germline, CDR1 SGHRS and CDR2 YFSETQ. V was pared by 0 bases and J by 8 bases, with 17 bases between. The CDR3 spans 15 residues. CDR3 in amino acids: CASSLERGSPGGYTF. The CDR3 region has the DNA TGCGCCAGCAGCTTGGAGAGGGGCTCACCGGGAGGCTACACCTTC.

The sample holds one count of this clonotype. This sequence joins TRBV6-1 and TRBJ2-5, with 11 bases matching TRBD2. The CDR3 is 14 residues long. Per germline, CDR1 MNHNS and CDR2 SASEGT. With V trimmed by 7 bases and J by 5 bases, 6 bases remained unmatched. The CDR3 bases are TGTGCCAGCACTCTAGCGGGGGGAGTGGAGACCCAGTACTTC. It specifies CASTLAGGVETQYF.

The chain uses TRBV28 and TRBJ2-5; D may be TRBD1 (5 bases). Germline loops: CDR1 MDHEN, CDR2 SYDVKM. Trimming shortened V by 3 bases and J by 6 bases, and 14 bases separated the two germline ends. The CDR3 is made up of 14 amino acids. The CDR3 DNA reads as TGTGCCAGCAGTTTTCCCCTAACAGGCCAGACCCAGTACTTC. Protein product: CASSFPLTGQTQYF. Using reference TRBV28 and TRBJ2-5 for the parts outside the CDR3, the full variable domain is DVKVTQSSRYLVKRTGEKVFLECVQDMDHENMFWYRQDPGLGLRLIYFSYDVKMKEKGDIPEGYSVSREKKERFSLILESASTNQTSMYLCASSFPLTGQTQYFGPGTRLLVL.

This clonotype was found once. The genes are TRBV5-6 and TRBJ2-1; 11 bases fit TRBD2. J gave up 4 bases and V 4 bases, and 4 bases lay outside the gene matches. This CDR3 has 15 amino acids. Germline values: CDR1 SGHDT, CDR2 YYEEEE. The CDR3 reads CASSQLAGDYNEQFF. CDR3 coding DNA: TGTGCCAGCAGCCAACTAGCGGGGGATTACAATGAGCAGTTCTTC.

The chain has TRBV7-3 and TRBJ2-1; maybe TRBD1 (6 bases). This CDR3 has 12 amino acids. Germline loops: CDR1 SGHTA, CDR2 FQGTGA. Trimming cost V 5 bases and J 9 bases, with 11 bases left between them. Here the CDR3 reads CASSDLGGEQFF. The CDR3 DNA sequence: TGTGCCAGCAGCGACCTAGGGGGTGAGCAGTTCTTC. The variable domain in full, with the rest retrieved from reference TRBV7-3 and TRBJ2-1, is GAGVSQTPSNKVTEKGKYVELRCDPISGHTALYWYRQSLGQGPEFLIYFQGTGAADDSGLPNDRFFAVRPEGSVSTLKIQRTERGDSAVYLCASSDLGGEQFFGPGTRLTVL.

CDR3 amino acids: CASSAGLAAYEQYV. The DNA for the CDR3 is TGTGCCAGCAGCGCGGGACTAGCGGCCTACGAGCAGTACGTC. The gene calls are TRBV7-8 and TRBJ2-7; 11 nucleotides match TRBD2. Germline trimming cut 5 bases from V and 2 bases from J; bases unmatched to any gene: 2. Per germline, CDR1 SGHVS and CDR2 FQNEAQ. The CDR3 has 14 amino acids.

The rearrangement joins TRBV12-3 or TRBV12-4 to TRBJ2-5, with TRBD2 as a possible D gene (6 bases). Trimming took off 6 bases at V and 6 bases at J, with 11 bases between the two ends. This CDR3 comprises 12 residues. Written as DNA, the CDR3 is TGTGCCAGCAGCCCGGAGGGGCAGACCCAGTACTTC. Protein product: CASSPEGQTQYF.

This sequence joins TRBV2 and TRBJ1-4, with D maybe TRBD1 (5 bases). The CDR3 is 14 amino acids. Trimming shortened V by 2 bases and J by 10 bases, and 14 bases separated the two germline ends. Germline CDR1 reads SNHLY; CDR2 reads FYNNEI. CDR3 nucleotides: TGTGCCAGCAGTGAAAACGAGGGGTTACGAAAACTGTTTTTT. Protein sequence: CASSENEGLRKLFF.

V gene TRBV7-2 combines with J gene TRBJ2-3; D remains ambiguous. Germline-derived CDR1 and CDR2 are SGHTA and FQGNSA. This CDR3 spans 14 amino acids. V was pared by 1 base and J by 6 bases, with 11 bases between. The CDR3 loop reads CASSLVFPRDTQYF. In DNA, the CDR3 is TGTGCCAGCAGCTTAGTGTTTCCTCGGGATACGCAGTATTTT.

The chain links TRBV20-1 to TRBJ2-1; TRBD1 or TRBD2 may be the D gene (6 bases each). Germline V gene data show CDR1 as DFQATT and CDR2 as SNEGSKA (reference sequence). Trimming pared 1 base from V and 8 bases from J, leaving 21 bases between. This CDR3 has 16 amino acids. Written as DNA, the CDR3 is TGCAGTGCTAGAGGGAAGGCGAGGGGGGCCCTTGATGAGCAGTTCTTC. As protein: CSARGKARGALDEQFF.

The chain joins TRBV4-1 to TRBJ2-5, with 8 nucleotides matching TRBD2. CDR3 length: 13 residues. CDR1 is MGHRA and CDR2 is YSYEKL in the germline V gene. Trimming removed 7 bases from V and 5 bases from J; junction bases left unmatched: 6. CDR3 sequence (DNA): TGCGCCAGCACCGGACTAGCCGGGGAGACCCAGTACTTC. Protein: CASTGLAGETQYF.

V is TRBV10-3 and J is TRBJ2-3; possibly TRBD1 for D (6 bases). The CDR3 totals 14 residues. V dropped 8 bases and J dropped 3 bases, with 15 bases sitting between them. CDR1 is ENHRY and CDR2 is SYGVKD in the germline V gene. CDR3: CAIGIGGRTDTQYF. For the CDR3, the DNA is TGTGCCATCGGAATAGGGGGTCGGACAGATACGCAGTATTTT.

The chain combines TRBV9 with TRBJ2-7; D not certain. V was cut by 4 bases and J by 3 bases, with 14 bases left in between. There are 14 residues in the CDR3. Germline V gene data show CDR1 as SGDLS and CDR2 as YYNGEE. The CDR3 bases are TGTGCCAGCAGCCCCGGCCTTATTGGCTACGAGCAGTACTTC. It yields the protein CASSPGLIGYEQYF.